This TCR beta chain was documented in a study of T cells in Graves' hyperthyroidism and ophthalmopathy. Study-wide findings and caveats: Ophthalmopathy prediction by the model preceded onset by a median approximately six months.

Amplification of TCR beta CDR3 regions was performed using RNA transcripts as template. First-round RT-PCR of the TCR CDR3 relied on the HTBI primer set. TCRdb ran MiXCR on the multiplex PCR reads and lists one entry per CDR3 protein. In the table there are 400,000 to 600,000 distinct CDR3 sequences, roughly a sixth of which are singletons. The germline V gene has CDR1 MNHNS and CDR2 SASEGT. There are 14 residues in the CDR3. Between the trimmed V and J ends, which lost 4 bases and 6 bases, there was a span of 12 bases. As regards this clonotype: The antigen is undetermined.

Uncontrolled infection, other autoimmune disease, pregnancy or lactation disqualified patients from enrolment. Thyroid ultrasound and orbital computed tomography, with clinical symptoms and serum thyroxine and TRAb, informed diagnoses. This TCR was recovered from a woman aged 25-40 years with Graves' ophthalmopathy. The sample comprised blood. V gene TRBV6-1 combines with J gene TRBJ2-2; D remains unclear. Here the CDR3 reads CASSAYSGSGELFF. The CDR3, as DNA: TGTGCCAGCAGTGCCTATAGTGGATCCGGGGAGCTGTTTTTT.